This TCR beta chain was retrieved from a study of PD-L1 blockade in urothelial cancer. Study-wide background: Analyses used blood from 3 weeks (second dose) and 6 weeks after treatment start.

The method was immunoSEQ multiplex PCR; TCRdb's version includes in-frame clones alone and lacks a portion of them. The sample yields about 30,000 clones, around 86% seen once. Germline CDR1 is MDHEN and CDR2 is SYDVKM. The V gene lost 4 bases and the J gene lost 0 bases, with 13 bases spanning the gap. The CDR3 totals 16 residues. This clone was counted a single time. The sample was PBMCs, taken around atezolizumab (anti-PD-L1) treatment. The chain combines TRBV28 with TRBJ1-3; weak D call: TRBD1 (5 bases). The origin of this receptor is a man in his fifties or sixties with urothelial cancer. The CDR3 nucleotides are TGTGCCAGCAGTTCTCAGGACAAGAGCTCTGGAAACACCATATATTTT. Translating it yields CASSSQDKSSGNTIYF.